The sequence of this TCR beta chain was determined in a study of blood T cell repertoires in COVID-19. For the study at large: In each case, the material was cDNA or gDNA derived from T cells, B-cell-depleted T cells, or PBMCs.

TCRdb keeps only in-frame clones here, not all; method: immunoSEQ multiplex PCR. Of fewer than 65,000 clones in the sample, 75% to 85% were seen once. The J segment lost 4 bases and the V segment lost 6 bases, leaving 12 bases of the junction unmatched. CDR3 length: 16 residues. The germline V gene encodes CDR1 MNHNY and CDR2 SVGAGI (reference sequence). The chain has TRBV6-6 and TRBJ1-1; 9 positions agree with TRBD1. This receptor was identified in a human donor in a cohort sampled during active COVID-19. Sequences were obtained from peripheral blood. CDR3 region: CASSPDRGMGVTEAFF. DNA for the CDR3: TGTGCCAGCAGCCCTGACAGGGGGATGGGAGTCACTGAAGCTTTCTTT.